This TCR beta chain comes out of a study of blood T cell repertoires in COVID-19. Study-wide background: Collection of acute and convalescent COVID-19 samples took place in the United States, Italy and Spain. T cells, B-cell-depleted T cells, or PBMCs supplied cDNA or gDNA.

Profiled with immunoSEQ multiplex PCR; TCRdb holds only in-frame clones, not every one. Here the sample spans some 270,000 clones, about four fifths being singletons. The clonotype comes from a person aged 65-85 years with COVID-19, enrolled during active disease. What was sequenced was peripheral blood.

DNA of the CDR3: TGTGCCAGCAGCTATGCGGCGAACACCGGGGAGCTGTTTTTT. It is translated as CASSYAANTGELFF. The chain employs TRBV11-3 and TRBJ2-2, with D unclear. Per germline, CDR1 SGHNT and CDR2 YENEEA. The CDR3 is made up of 14 amino acids. Trimming took off 4 bases at V and 0 bases at J, with 6 bases between the two ends.